What follows are 30 T cell receptor beta chains derived from one specimen sequenced in a study of blood T cell repertoires in COVID-19. Produced via immunoSEQ multiplex PCR; TCRdb's table is partial and in-frame only. This sample has about 240,000 clones, with about 88% found just once. Sequencing was done on a sample of peripheral blood. Receptors originate from a woman in her 70s with active or convalescent COVID-19.

The genes are TRBV12-5 and TRBJ2-3; 9 bases fit TRBD1. The CDR3 loop spans 15 amino acids. Trimming took 6 bases from V and 6 from J; bases not matched to a gene: 10. Looked up from germline, CDR1 is LGHNT and CDR2 is FRNRAP. The DNA of the CDR3 is TGTGCTAGTGGAAACGACAGGGGGATAAGCGATACGCAGTATTTT. It specifies CASGNDRGISDTQYF.

The rearrangement joins TRBV10-3 to TRBJ2-7; 8 nucleotides match TRBD1. This CDR3 is 14 amino acids long. Trimming cost V 2 bases and J 3 bases; bases outside gene matches: 3. CDR1 ENHRY and CDR2 SYGVKD come from the germline V gene. CDR3 residues: CAISEMGQVYEQYF. CDR3 coding DNA: TGTGCCATCAGTGAGATGGGACAGGTCTACGAGCAGTACTTC.

CDR3 sequence reads: CASSPDKNTEAFF. CDR3 DNA: TGTGCCAGCAGCCCGGACAAGAACACTGAAGCTTTCTTT. The chain uses TRBV6-6 and TRBJ1-1, with a weak D call TRBD1 (5 bases). Germline V gene sequence: CDR1 MNHNY, CDR2 SVGAGI (reference sequence). The CDR3 sequence is 13 residues long. Deletions cut 6 bases from V and 1 base from J, with 9 bases between.

The J gene is TRBJ2-7, the V gene TRBV19; the D gene is possibly TRBD2 (6 bases). Germline V lookup: CDR1 LNHDA, CDR2 SQIVND (reference sequence). This CDR3 has 14 residues. Trimming took 4 bases from V and 4 from J, leaving 14 bases between them. The CDR3 DNA is TGTGCCAGTAGTACGGCCGGGGGTCCTTACGAGCAGTACTTC. Amino acids: CASSTAGGPYEQYF.

This clone was observed a few times. The CDR3 loop is CASSLYRGNYNEQFF. The CDR3 region has the DNA TGCGCCAGCAGCCTTTACAGGGGTAACTACAATGAGCAGTTCTTC. The chain couples TRBV5-1 to TRBJ2-1; TRBD1 aligns across 7 bases. From germline, CDR1 is SGHRS and CDR2 YFSETQ. The V and J ends lost 4 bases and 3 bases, in that order; junction bases with no gene match: 7. The CDR3 sequence is 15 residues long.

The chain joins TRBV9 to TRBJ2-2; no clear D. In germline, CDR1 is SGDLS, CDR2 YYNGEE. Trimming stripped 0 bases from V and 3 bases from J, with 9 bases between. The CDR3 has 15 residues. The CDR3 sequence is CASSVGSSHTGELFF. CDR3 DNA sequence: TGTGCCAGCAGCGTAGGATCCAGTCACACCGGGGAGCTGTTTTTT. The entire variable domain, with the rest obtained from reference TRBV9 and TRBJ2-2, is as follows: DSGVTQTPKHLITATGQRVTLRCSPRSGDLSVYWYQQSLDQGLQFLIQYYNGEERAKGNILERFSAQQFPDLHSELNLSSLELGDSALYFCASSVGSSHTGELFFGEGSRLTVL.

The rearrangement uses TRBV10-1 and TRBJ2-7, with 9 bases that match TRBD2. Germline values: CDR1 WNHNN, CDR2 SYGVQD (reference sequence). V shed 2 bases, J shed 4 bases, and the junction held 3 bases outside the gene matches. CDR3 length: 14 amino acids. The CDR3 region has the DNA TGCGCCAGCAGTGAGGCTAGCGGGGTTTACGAGCAGTACTTC. It yields the protein CASSEASGVYEQYF.

The chain combines TRBV12-5 with TRBJ2-7; 14 bases match TRBD2. The CDR3 covers 15 residues. Trimming cost V 6 bases and J 2 bases; bases outside gene matches: 3. Germline V gene sequence: CDR1 LGHNT, CDR2 FRNRAP. For the CDR3, the DNA is TGTGCTAGTGGCAAGACTAGCGGGGGGGCCTACGAGCAGTACTTC. Its translation: CASGKTSGGAYEQYF.

This clone was seen a few times. The chain carries TRBV6-2 or TRBV6-3 and TRBJ2-6; 11 nucleotides align to TRBD1. The CDR3 is 17 residues long. V lost 5 bases, J lost 2 bases, and 5 bases stayed unmatched. Germline V CDR1 and CDR2: MNHEY, SVGEGT. The CDR3 sequence: CASSAGQGEAGANVLTF. The CDR3 nucleotides read TGTGCCAGCAGTGCGGGACAGGGGGAGGCTGGGGCCAACGTCCTGACTTTC.

The chain employs TRBV6-1 and TRBJ2-1; D unclear. With 0 bases removed from V and 15 bases from J, the gap between germline ends came to 33 bases. CDR1 is MNHNS, CDR2 SASEGT, per germline. The CDR3 covers 19 residues. For the CDR3, the DNA is TGTGCCAGCAGTGAAGCCGGTTCGGCCGGTGGCGTCAGGAAGTCTTTTAGGTTCTTC. Protein sequence: CASSEAGSAGGVRKSFRFF.

The gene calls are TRBV7-3 and TRBJ2-1; the match to TRBD2 covers 9 bases. This CDR3 has 15 amino acids. The germline V gene has CDR1 SGHTA and CDR2 FQGTGA. V lost 5 bases and J lost 5; bases outside the gene matches: 7. CDR3 DNA sequence: TGTGCCAGCAGCCGCCGGCGGGGGGGCCACAATGAGCAGTTCTTC. It specifies CASSRRRGGHNEQFF.

The genes are TRBV15 and TRBJ1-2; no firm D call. There are 14 residues in the CDR3. Trimming cost V 0 bases and J 5 bases, with 10 bases left between them. Germline V gene lookup returns CDR1 LNHNV and CDR2 YYDKDF (reference sequence). In DNA form, the CDR3 reads TGTGCCACCAGCAGAGATCCAGTTTCTTATGGCTACACCTTC. Translated, it gives CATSRDPVSYGYTF. The full variable domain, in which reference TRBV15 and TRBJ1-2 provide the parts outside the CDR3, is DAMVIQNPRYQVTQFGKPVTLSCSQTLNHNVMYWYQQKSSQAPKLLFHYYDKDFNNEADTPDNFQSRRPNTSFCFLDIRSPGLGDTAMYLCATSRDPVSYGYTFGSGTRLTVV.

The chain recombines TRBV7-2 with TRBJ2-7; no clear D. V was cut by 2 bases and J by 5 bases, with 4 bases left in between. This CDR3 comprises 11 residues. Germline CDR1 SGHTA, CDR2 FQGNSA. The CDR3, as DNA: TGTGCCAGCAGCTTAATCGACGAGCAGTACTTC. Protein: CASSLIDEQYF.

In its sample, this clone was seen a few times. This chain joins TRBV6-6 and TRBJ2-7; 8 bases align to TRBD1. Trimming cost V 6 bases and J 2 bases; bases outside gene matches: 9. The CDR3 sequence is 15 residues long. CDR1 is MNHNY and CDR2 is SVGAGI in the germline V gene (reference sequence). CDR3: CASSHGQGITYEQYF. CDR3 in DNA: TGTGCCAGCAGCCACGGACAGGGAATAACCTACGAGCAGTACTTC.

This clone occurred a few times. This sequence joins TRBV6-4 and TRBJ2-2; 7 bases align to TRBD1. V lost 4 bases and J lost 8; bases outside the gene matches: 4. Germline V CDR1 and CDR2: MRHNA, SNTAGT. The CDR3 is 13 amino acids. The CDR3 protein is CASSVTGSGELFF. As DNA, the CDR3 is TGTGCCAGCAGTGTGACAGGGTCGGGGGAGCTGTTTTTT.

The J gene is TRBJ1-4, the V gene TRBV27; 8 bases align to TRBD1. This CDR3 contains 14 residues. Germline-derived CDR1 and CDR2 are MNHEY and SMNVEV (reference sequence). Losses at the gene ends were 8 bases for V and 6 bases for J; bases not matched to a gene: 8. CDR3 region: CASGRTGRDEKLFF. CDR3 nucleotide sequence: TGTGCCAGCGGCCGGACAGGGAGAGATGAAAAACTGTTTTTT.

The chain combines TRBV19 with TRBJ1-1; 7 bases are a match to TRBD1. The CDR3 has 13 residues. The trim removed 10 bases at V and 0 bases at J, leaving 5 bases unmatched. Germline values: CDR1 LNHDA, CDR2 SQIVND (reference sequence). CDR3 sequence: CATQGGLNTEAFF. The CDR3 DNA is TGTGCCACCCAGGGGGGTCTGAACACTGAAGCTTTCTTT. The variable domain in full, completed from reference TRBV19 and TRBJ1-1, reads DGGITQSPKYLFRKEGQNVTLSCEQNLNHDAMYWYRQDPGQGLRLIYYSQIVNDFQKGDIAEGYSVSREKKESFPLTVTSAQKNPTAFYLCATQGGLNTEAFFGQGTRLTVV.

The rearrangement uses TRBV7-3 and TRBJ2-1; 7 bases are shared with TRBD2. CDR3 length: 15 residues. V gave up 5 bases and J gave up 7 bases; unmatched junction bases: 11. Germline V CDR1 and CDR2: SGHTA, FQGTGA. The CDR3 here is CASSPPGGVFNEQFF. Written as DNA, the CDR3 is TGTGCCAGCAGCCCCCCGGGGGGAGTTTTTAATGAGCAGTTCTTC.

This clone was seen only once. The gene calls are TRBV11-2 and TRBJ1-2; the D gene is possibly TRBD1 (5 bases). The germline V gene encodes CDR1 SGHAT and CDR2 FQNNGV. V was cut by 6 bases and J by 8 bases, with 16 bases left in between. CDR3 length: 13 amino acids. Here the CDR3 DNA reads TGTGCCAGCAGACGTACCCAGGGCTACGGCTACACCTTC. Residues: CASRRTQGYGYTF.

This chain links TRBV3-1 (or the pseudogene TRBV3-2) with TRBJ1-2; D possibly corresponds to TRBD1 (5 bases). Trimming shortened V by 4 bases and J by 7 bases, and 10 bases separated the two germline ends. The CDR3 is 12 amino acids. The V gene's germline CDR1 is LGHDT and CDR2 YNNKEL (reference sequence). The CDR3 loop reads CASSPRAGGYTF. Here the CDR3 DNA reads TGTGCCAGCAGCCCCAGGGCCGGTGGCTACACCTTC.

V gene TRBV29-1 combines with J gene TRBJ1-2, with D perhaps TRBD1 (5 bases). V was cut by 5 bases and J by 4 bases, with 14 bases left in between. Germline lookup yields CDR1 SQVTM and CDR2 ANQGSEA. The CDR3 loop spans 13 amino acids. CDR3 DNA sequence: TGCAGCGTTCCGGACACACGGGTCTATGGCTACACCTTC. It specifies CSVPDTRVYGYTF.

This clone was observed a handful of times. The DNA for the CDR3 is TGTGCCAGCTCACCACCGAACCGCGGGGGAATGGCCAGTGAGCAGTTCTTC. Encoded protein: CASSPPNRGGMASEQFF. The rearrangement links TRBV18 to TRBJ2-1; TRBD2 agrees at 7 bases. V gave up 0 bases and J gave up 9 bases; unmatched junction bases: 14. From germline, CDR1 is KGHSH and CDR2 LQKENI. The CDR3 extends over 17 amino acids.

CDR3 sequence: CASSIEENSPLHF. The CDR3 coding sequence is TGTGCCAGTAGTATAGAGGAGAATTCACCCCTCCACTTT. J is TRBJ1-6 and V is TRBV19; D gene unclear. Trimming left V 0 bases short and J 7 bases short, with 4 bases between. This CDR3 has 13 amino acids. From germline, CDR1 is LNHDA and CDR2 SQIVND (reference sequence).

The gene calls are TRBV7-9 and TRBJ1-2; D might be TRBD1 (5 bases). The germline V gene has CDR1 SEHNR and CDR2 FQNEAQ (reference sequence). Deletions cut 5 bases from V and 4 bases from J, with 11 bases between. The length of the CDR3 is 13 residues. The CDR3 region is CASSPTGFYGYTF. In DNA, the CDR3 is TGTGCCAGCAGCCCTACAGGCTTCTATGGCTACACCTTC.

The chain employs TRBV5-1 and TRBJ1-2; D might be TRBD1 (5 bases). Germline CDR1 reads SGHRS; CDR2 reads YFSETQ. CDR3 length: 14 amino acids. The germline V and J ends were trimmed by 1 base and 4 bases, with 11 bases remaining between them. CDR3 amino acids: CASSLRGTGYGYTF. The CDR3 DNA sequence: TGCGCCAGCAGCTTGAGGGGAACCGGCTATGGCTACACCTTC.

The genes are TRBV20-1 and TRBJ1-1; no definite D call. Looked up from germline, CDR1 is DFQATT and CDR2 is SNEGSKA (reference sequence). V was clipped by 3 bases and J by 7 bases, with 6 bases between them. CDR3 length: 10 residues. CDR3 DNA: TGCAGTGCTAGGCGAGTTGAAGCTTTCTTT. Residues: CSARRVEAFF.

V is TRBV29-1 and J is TRBJ1-1, with 9 nucleotides matching TRBD1. In germline, CDR1 is SQVTM, CDR2 ANQGSEA. The V and J ends lost 7 bases and 5 bases, in that order; junction bases with no gene match: 11. The CDR3 totals 14 residues. CDR3 sequence (DNA): TGCAGCGCCTCGAAACAGGGGGCAAGGACTGAAGCTTTCTTT. It encodes CSASKQGARTEAFF.

The chain carries TRBV6-5 and TRBJ1-2; TRBD1 aligns across 7 bases. V shed 5 bases, J shed 4 bases, and the junction held 10 bases outside the gene matches. CDR1 MNHEY and CDR2 SVGAGI come from the germline V gene. The CDR3 has 15 residues. CDR3 DNA: TGTGCCAGCAGTCCTGACCCCCGGGACAGCTATGGCTACACCTTC. Translating gives CASSPDPRDSYGYTF.

This clone was picked up a small number of times. The chain carries TRBV5-4 and TRBJ1-5, with 7 bases that match TRBD1. With 9 bases clipped from V and 3 bases from J, the junction kept 9 bases outside the gene matches. Germline CDR1 is SGHNT and CDR2 is YYREEE (reference sequence). This CDR3 has 14 amino acids. CDR3 sequence: CATSRQGHNQPQHF. CDR3 nucleotide sequence: TGTGCCACCAGTCGACAGGGCCACAATCAGCCCCAGCATTTT. The full variable domain, rest sourced from reference TRBV5-4 and TRBJ1-5, is ETGVTQSPTHLIKTRGQQVTLRCSSQSGHNTVSWYQQALGQGPQFIFQYYREEENGRGNFPPRFSGLQFPNYSSELNVNALELDDSALYLCATSRQGHNQPQHFGDGTRLSIL.

The chain combines TRBV27 with TRBJ2-1; 9 bases are a match to TRBD1. The CDR3 length is 15 residues. CDR1 MNHEY and CDR2 SMNVEV come from the germline V gene (reference sequence). The trim removed 5 bases at V and 3 bases at J, leaving 5 bases unmatched. The CDR3 nucleotides are TGTGCCAGCAGTCCCCAGGGACAGGGCTACAATGAGCAGTTCTTC. Its protein is CASSPQGQGYNEQFF.